The 26 T cell receptor beta chains reported below all come from one sample, sequenced in a study (dated by TCRdb to the mid-2010s). The protocol used for the library was RT-PCR. TCRdb names Illumina MiSeq as the instrument used. In TCRdb, the public reads were trimmed at Q25 with fastp and aligned with MiXCR, with productive beta chains retained. Each entry merges the rows of one CDR3 protein and shows their most common DNA and genes. This sample holds more than 600,000 distinct CDR3 sequences; 13% to 15% were observed only once. The ten largest account for 3.6% of the sample. Material: memory CD4+ T cells from blood. Receptor source: a female donor in good health, serving as a healthy control.

This rearrangement joins TRBV12-5 to TRBJ2-3, with 10 bases that match TRBD2. Per the germline V gene, CDR1 is LGHNT and CDR2 is FRNRAP. The J segment lost 5 bases and the V segment lost 5 bases, leaving 7 bases of the junction unmatched. The CDR3 runs to 15 residues. The CDR3 DNA reads as TGTGCTAGTGGTGCGTCTAGCGGGGGTATAGATACGCAGTATTTT. Translating it yields CASGASSGGIDTQYF.

This clonotype was picked up a small number of times. The V and J genes are TRBV28 and TRBJ1-3, with D tentatively TRBD1 (6 bases). Germline CDR1 is MDHEN and CDR2 is SYDVKM. V lost 4 bases, J lost 0 bases, and 19 bases lay in between. The CDR3 has 18 amino acids. CDR3 sequence: CASSSGPGTLASGNTIYF. In DNA form, the CDR3 reads TGTGCCAGCAGTTCGGGCCCCGGGACACTCGCCTCTGGAAACACCATATATTTT.

In its sample, this clonotype was seen many times. This chain uses TRBV20-1 with TRBJ2-1, with TRBD2 matching 8 bases. CDR3 length equals 13 residues. Germline trimming cut 6 bases from V and 9 bases from J; bases unmatched to any gene: 10. Germline CDR1 is DFQATT and CDR2 is SNEGSKA (reference sequence). CDR3 nucleotides: TGCAGTGCCCAATTAGGAGCGGGAGTTGAGCAGTTCTTC. Protein product: CSAQLGAGVEQFF.

The genes are TRBV27 and TRBJ2-7; 7 nucleotides line up with TRBD1. The CDR3 is 16 amino acids. Germline V gene lookup returns CDR1 MNHEY and CDR2 SMNVEV (reference sequence). The ends lost 5 bases at V and 5 bases at J; junction bases unmatched: 15. In nucleotides, the CDR3 is TGTGCCAGCAGTATGATCGGGACAGTCAGGATCCACGAGCAGTACTTC. As protein: CASSMIGTVRIHEQYF.

This chain uses TRBV20-1 with TRBJ1-2, with TRBD1 identical over 7 bases. Trimming cost V 6 bases and J 5 bases; bases outside gene matches: 9. Germline loops: CDR1 DFQATT, CDR2 SNEGSKA (reference sequence). This CDR3 comprises 13 residues. CDR3 loop: CSAIKDRAYGYTF. The DNA of the CDR3 is TGCAGTGCGATAAAAGACAGGGCTTATGGCTACACCTTC.

J is TRBJ2-1 and V is TRBV11-2; TRBD2 might be the D (7 bases). Germline-derived CDR1 and CDR2 are SGHAT and FQNNGV. Trimming pared 1 base from V and 5 bases from J, leaving 12 bases between. There are 15 residues in the CDR3. The CDR3: CASSLGGGGNNEQFF. CDR3 DNA sequence: TGTGCCAGCAGCTTAGGAGGGGGGGGGAACAATGAGCAGTTCTTC.

The rearrangement links TRBV12-3 or TRBV12-4 to TRBJ2-1, with 9 bases that match TRBD1. V was clipped by 5 bases and J by 3 bases; unmatched bases: 5. This CDR3 region has 15 residues. CDR3 coding DNA: TGTGCCAGCAGTCCGACAGGGGGATTCTACAATGAGCAGTTCTTC. This encodes CASSPTGGFYNEQFF.

This clonotype showed up just once. The chain uses TRBV28 and TRBJ1-2; D perhaps matches TRBD1 (5 bases). Trimming took 7 bases from V and 5 from J, leaving 20 bases between them. Germline V gives CDR1 MDHEN, CDR2 SYDVKM. This CDR3 spans 15 amino acids. For the CDR3, the DNA is TGTGCCAGCACCCCTTTGTGGGACTCTCCTTATGGCTACACCTTC. It encodes CASTPLWDSPYGYTF.

This CDR3 is CASSFGSSEGGETQYF. The CDR3 bases are TGCGCCAGCAGCTTCGGCTCTAGCGAGGGGGGCGAGACCCAGTACTTC. The chain is built from TRBV5-1 and TRBJ2-5; D is perhaps TRBD1 or TRBD2 (6 bases each). The CDR3 is made up of 16 amino acids. Trimming removed 2 bases at V and 5 bases at J, with 19 bases between. The germline gives CDR1 SGHRS, CDR2 YFSETQ.

This clonotype was found many times. The V call is TRBV10-3, the J call TRBJ1-4; D not resolved. The CDR3 spans 16 residues. Germline CDR1 reads ENHRY; CDR2 reads SYGVKD. The V and J ends lost 3 bases and 4 bases respectively, with 15 bases between them. CDR3 sequence reads: CAISDGRSLNNEKLFF. CDR3 nucleotide sequence: TGTGCCATCAGTGATGGGCGCAGCCTTAATAATGAAAAACTGTTTTTT.

This clonotype was observed at least ten times. The J gene is TRBJ1-2, the V gene TRBV20-1, with a possible D match to TRBD1 (6 bases). CDR3 length equals 13 residues. CDR1 is DFQATT and CDR2 is SNEGSKA in the germline V gene (reference sequence). Trimming left V 6 bases short and J 4 bases short, with 15 bases between. The CDR3 sequence: CSAQTGWAYGYTF. DNA of the CDR3: TGCAGTGCCCAGACAGGATGGGCCTATGGCTACACCTTC.

There are many counts of this clonotype. This chain joins TRBV9 and TRBJ1-2, with 9 bases aligning to TRBD1. The CDR3 is 14 amino acids. The V gene end was trimmed by 4 bases and the J gene end by 6 bases; junction bases not matched to a gene: 7. Germline CDR1 is SGDLS and CDR2 is YYNGEE. CDR3 nucleotides: TGTGCCAGCAGCAACCGGGACAGGGACCATGGCTACACCTTC. Its translation is CASSNRDRDHGYTF.

This rearrangement joins TRBV18 to TRBJ2-2; D perhaps matches TRBD2 (7 bases). The CDR3 consists of 16 residues. The V and J ends lost 2 bases and 4 bases respectively, with 14 bases between them. Germline V gene sequence: CDR1 KGHSH, CDR2 LQKENI. The CDR3: CASSPRGGAGTGELFF. The CDR3 DNA sequence: TGTGCCAGCTCACCAAGAGGGGGGGCCGGCACCGGGGAGCTGTTTTTT.

This rearrangement joins TRBV12-5 to TRBJ2-3, with 12 bases lining up with TRBD2. The length of the CDR3 is 17 residues. Trimming at V came to 2 bases and at J to 8 bases, leaving 11 bases not matched to a gene. Germline CDR1 and CDR2: LGHNT and FRNRAP. The CDR3 is CASGLRRLAGDYGTQYF. CDR3 sequence (DNA): TGTGCTAGTGGTTTGCGTCGACTAGCGGGAGATTATGGTACGCAGTATTTT. Using reference TRBV12-5 and TRBJ2-3 for the parts outside the CDR3, the full variable domain is DARVTQTPRHKVTEMGQEVTMRCQPILGHNTVFWYRQTMMQGLELLAYFRNRAPLDDSGMPKDRFSAEMPDATLATLKIQPSEPRDSAVYFCASGLRRLAGDYGTQYFGPGTRLTVL.

Of note for this clonotype: A much bigger clone sits one base away, suggesting this may be a read error. The chain has TRBV20-1 and TRBJ1-2; D is undetermined. The germline CDR1 and CDR2 sequences are DFQATT and SNEGSKA (reference sequence). The CDR3 extends over 11 amino acids. CDR3 in DNA: TGCAGTGCTAGAGATCGAGTAGGCTTCACCTTC. Translating it yields CSARDRVGFTF.

The rearrangement joins TRBV18 to TRBJ1-1, with 7 bases aligning to TRBD1. From germline, CDR1 is KGHSH and CDR2 LQKENI. CDR3 length: 14 amino acids. Unmatched junction bases numbered 5, after V lost 3 bases and J lost 4 bases. The CDR3 protein is CASSPLDRSTEAFF. CDR3 sequence (DNA): TGTGCCAGCTCACCCTTGGACAGGAGCACTGAAGCTTTCTTT.

This clonotype was seen a few times. The V call is TRBV12-3 or TRBV12-4, the J call TRBJ1-1; D remains ambiguous. The ends were cut back, 11 bases at V and 0 bases at J, with 7 bases in the middle. The length of the CDR3 is 11 residues. CDR3 coding DNA: TGTGCCGCGGCGGTGAACACTGAAGCTTTCTTT. The encoded protein is CAAAVNTEAFF.

This clonotype appeared many times. V and J are TRBV20-1 and TRBJ2-7; D is possibly TRBD2 (5 bases). The CDR3 contains 15 residues. V gave up 3 bases and J gave up 5 bases, with 20 bases separating them. CDR1 is DFQATT, CDR2 SNEGSKA, per germline (reference sequence). The CDR3 loop reads CSASPFSVGLNEQYF. The CDR3 DNA reads TGCAGTGCTAGCCCCTTTAGTGTAGGACTTAACGAGCAGTACTTC.

The genes are TRBV20-1 and TRBJ2-7; 8 nucleotides line up with TRBD2. Trimming cost V 3 bases and J 7 bases; bases outside gene matches: 8. Per germline, CDR1 DFQATT and CDR2 SNEGSKA (reference sequence). This CDR3 has 13 residues. In DNA, the CDR3 is TGCAGTGCTAGGGGACCGGGGGGGGAAGAGCAGTACTTC. This encodes CSARGPGGEEQYF.

The chain combines TRBV6-1 with TRBJ2-1; 12 bases line up with TRBD2. J gave up 8 bases and V 5 bases, and 7 bases lay outside the gene matches. Germline CDR1 is MNHNS and CDR2 is SASEGT. The CDR3 is made up of 15 amino acids. The CDR3: CASSLLAGGSHEQFF. Written as DNA, the CDR3 is TGTGCCAGCAGTCTACTAGCGGGAGGATCCCATGAGCAGTTCTTC.

This clonotype turned up a few times. The V gene is TRBV9, the J gene TRBJ2-7; 7 nucleotides align to TRBD2. V lost 1 base and J lost 5; bases outside the gene matches: 6. The CDR3 spans 14 residues. Germline loops: CDR1 SGDLS, CDR2 YYNGEE. The CDR3 region has the DNA TGTGCCAGCAGCGTAACCCCTCGGGGGGACGAGCAGTACTTC. Translated, it gives CASSVTPRGDEQYF.

This clonotype was observed a few times. The chain employs TRBV6-5 and TRBJ2-1; D is possibly TRBD2 (6 bases). The CDR3 has 16 amino acids. From germline, CDR1 is MNHEY and CDR2 SVGAGI. V gave up 6 bases and J gave up 0 bases, with 15 bases separating them. CDR3 DNA: TGTGCCAGCAGCCCGGTAGCGGAAAACTCCTACAATGAGCAGTTCTTC. Amino acid sequence: CASSPVAENSYNEQFF.

This clonotype was observed at least ten times. The CDR3 coding sequence is TGCAGCGTTGGGACAGTTAATCAGCCCCAGCATTTT. Translation gives CSVGTVNQPQHF. This sequence joins TRBV29-1 and TRBJ1-5; TRBD1 might be the D (6 bases). The ends were cut back, 4 bases at V and 4 bases at J, with 8 bases in the middle. Looked up from germline, CDR1 is SQVTM and CDR2 is ANQGSEA. The CDR3 runs to 12 residues. The complete variable domain, with remaining parts taken from reference TRBV29-1 and TRBJ1-5, reads SAVISQKPSRDICQRGTSLTIQCQVDSQVTMMFWYRQQPGQSLTLIATANQGSEATYESGFVIDKFPISRPNLTFSTLTVSNMSPEDSSIYLCSVGTVNQPQHFGDGTRLSIL.

The rearrangement uses TRBV28 and TRBJ1-5, with no clear D. The CDR3 runs to 14 residues. Per germline, CDR1 MDHEN and CDR2 SYDVKM. V lost 8 bases and J 0 bases, leaving 11 bases between the germline ends. The CDR3 is CASLRRYSNQPQHF. DNA for the CDR3: TGTGCCAGCCTCAGACGATATAGCAATCAGCCCCAGCATTTT. The whole variable domain, filled in from reference TRBV28 and TRBJ1-5, reads DVKVTQSSRYLVKRTGEKVFLECVQDMDHENMFWYRQDPGLGLRLIYFSYDVKMKEKGDIPEGYSVSREKKERFSLILESASTNQTSMYLCASLRRYSNQPQHFGDGTRLSIL.

V is TRBV6-2 or TRBV6-3 and J is TRBJ2-2, with D unresolved. V dropped 11 bases and J dropped 5 bases, with 6 bases sitting between them. Germline V gene data show CDR1 as MNHEY and CDR2 as SVGEGT. The CDR3 totals 10 residues. CDR3 amino acids: CAARTGELFF. The CDR3 nucleotides read TGTGCCGCAAGAACCGGGGAGCTGTTTTTT.

This clonotype showed up just a few times. The chain couples TRBV12-3 or TRBV12-4 to TRBJ1-2; D not certain. V lost 5 bases and J 6 bases, leaving 7 bases between the germline ends. This CDR3 spans 11 amino acids. The DNA for the CDR3 is TGTGCCAGCAGTCGAGTTGATGGCTACACCTTC. Translation: CASSRVDGYTF.